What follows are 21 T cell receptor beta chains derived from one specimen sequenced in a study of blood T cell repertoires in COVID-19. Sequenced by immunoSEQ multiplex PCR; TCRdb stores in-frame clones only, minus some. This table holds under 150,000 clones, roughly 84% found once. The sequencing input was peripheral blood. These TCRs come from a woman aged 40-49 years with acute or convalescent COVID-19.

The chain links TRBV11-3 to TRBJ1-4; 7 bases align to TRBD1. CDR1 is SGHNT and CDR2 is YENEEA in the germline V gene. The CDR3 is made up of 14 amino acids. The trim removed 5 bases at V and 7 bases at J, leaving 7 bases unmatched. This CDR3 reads CASSHRDSPEKLFF. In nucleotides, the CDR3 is TGTGCCAGCAGCCACCGGGACAGCCCTGAAAAACTGTTTTTT. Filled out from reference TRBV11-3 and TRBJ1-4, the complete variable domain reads EAGVVQSPRYKIIEKKQPVAFWCNPISGHNTLYWYLQNLGQGPELLIRYENEEAVDDSQLPKDRFSAERLKGVDSTLKIQPAELGDSAVYLCASSHRDSPEKLFFGSGTQLSVL.

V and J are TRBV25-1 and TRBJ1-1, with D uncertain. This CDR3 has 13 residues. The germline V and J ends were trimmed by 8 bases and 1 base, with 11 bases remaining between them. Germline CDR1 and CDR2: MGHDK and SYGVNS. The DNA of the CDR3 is TGTGCCAGCGAGAAAGCCGGGAACACTGAAGCTTTCTTT. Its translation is CASEKAGNTEAFF.

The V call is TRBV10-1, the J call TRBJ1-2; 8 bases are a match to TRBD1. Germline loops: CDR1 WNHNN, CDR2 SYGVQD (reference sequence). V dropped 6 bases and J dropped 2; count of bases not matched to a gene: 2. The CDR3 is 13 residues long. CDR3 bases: TGCGCCAGCAGCCGGGACAGGAACTATGGCTACACCTTC. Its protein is CASSRDRNYGYTF.

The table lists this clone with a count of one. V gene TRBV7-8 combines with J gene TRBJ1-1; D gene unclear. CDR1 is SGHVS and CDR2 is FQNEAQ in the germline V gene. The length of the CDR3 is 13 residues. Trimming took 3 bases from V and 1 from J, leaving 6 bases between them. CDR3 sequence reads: CASSFRGNTEAFF. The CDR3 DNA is TGTGCCAGCAGCTTCAGAGGGAACACTGAAGCTTTCTTT. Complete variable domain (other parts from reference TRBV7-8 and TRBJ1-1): GAGVSQSPRYKVAKRGQDVALRCDPISGHVSLFWYQQALGQGPEFLTYFQNEAQLDKSGLPSDRFFAERPEGSVSTLKIQRTQQEDSAVYLCASSFRGNTEAFFGQGTRLTVV.

CDR3 in amino acids: CASSYSEGTRGYTF. The CDR3 DNA reads TGTGCCAGCAGTTACTCAGAGGGCACTCGGGGCTACACCTTC. This chain uses TRBV6-6 with TRBJ1-2; D remains unclear. The CDR3 contains 14 residues. The V gene's germline CDR1 is MNHNY and CDR2 SVGAGI (reference sequence). Trimming left V 0 bases short and J 8 bases short, with 13 bases between.

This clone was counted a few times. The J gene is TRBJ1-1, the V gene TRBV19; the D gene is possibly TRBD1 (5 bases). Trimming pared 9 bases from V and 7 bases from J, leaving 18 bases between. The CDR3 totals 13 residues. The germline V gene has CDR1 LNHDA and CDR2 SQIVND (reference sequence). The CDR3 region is CASVSRVEGEAFF. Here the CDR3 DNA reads TGTGCCAGCGTTTCCAGGGTGGAGGGTGAAGCTTTCTTT.

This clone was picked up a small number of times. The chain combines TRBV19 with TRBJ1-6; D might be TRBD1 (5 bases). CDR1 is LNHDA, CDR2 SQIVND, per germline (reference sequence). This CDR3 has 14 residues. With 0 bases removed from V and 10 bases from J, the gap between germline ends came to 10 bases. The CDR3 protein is CASSIEGQESPLHF. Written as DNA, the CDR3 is TGTGCCAGTAGTATAGAGGGGCAGGAATCACCCCTCCACTTT.

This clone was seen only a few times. CDR3 loop: CASSLAAGRNEQFF. DNA for the CDR3: TGTGCCAGCAGTTTGGCAGCGGGGAGAAATGAGCAGTTCTTC. The chain is built from TRBV27 and TRBJ2-1; 7 positions agree with TRBD2. With V trimmed by 3 bases and J by 7 bases, 6 bases remained unmatched. The CDR3 is 14 amino acids. Per germline, CDR1 MNHEY and CDR2 SMNVEV (reference sequence).

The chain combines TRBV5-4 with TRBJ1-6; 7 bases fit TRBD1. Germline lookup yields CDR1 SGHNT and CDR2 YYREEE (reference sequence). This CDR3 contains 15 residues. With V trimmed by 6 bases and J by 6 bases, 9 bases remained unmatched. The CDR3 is CASKQGVMGNSPLHF. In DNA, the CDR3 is TGTGCCAGCAAGCAGGGGGTAATGGGTAATTCACCCCTCCACTTT.

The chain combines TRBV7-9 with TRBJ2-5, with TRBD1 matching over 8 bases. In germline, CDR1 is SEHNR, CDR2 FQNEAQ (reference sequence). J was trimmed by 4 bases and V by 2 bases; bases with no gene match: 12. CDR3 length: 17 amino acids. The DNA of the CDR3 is TGTGCCAGCAGCTTATCGGACAGGGCGATTGGTAGAGAGACCCAGTACTTC. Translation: CASSLSDRAIGRETQYF.

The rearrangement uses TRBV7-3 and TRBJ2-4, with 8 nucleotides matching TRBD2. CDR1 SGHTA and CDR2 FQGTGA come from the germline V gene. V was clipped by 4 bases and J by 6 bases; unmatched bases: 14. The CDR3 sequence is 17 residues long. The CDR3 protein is CASSSGGSGESGNIQYF. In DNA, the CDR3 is TGTGCCAGCAGCTCAGGCGGTAGCGGGGAGTCTGGAAACATTCAGTACTTC. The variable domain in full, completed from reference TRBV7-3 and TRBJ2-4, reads GAGVSQTPSNKVTEKGKYVELRCDPISGHTALYWYRQSLGQGPEFLIYFQGTGAADDSGLPNDRFFAVRPEGSVSTLKIQRTERGDSAVYLCASSSGGSGESGNIQYFGAGTRLSVL.

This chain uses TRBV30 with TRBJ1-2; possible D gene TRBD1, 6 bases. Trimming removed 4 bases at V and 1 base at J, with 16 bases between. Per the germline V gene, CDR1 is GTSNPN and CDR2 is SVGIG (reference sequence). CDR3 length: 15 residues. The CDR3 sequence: CAWNLGTGFNYGYTF. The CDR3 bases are TGTGCCTGGAACTTGGGAACAGGGTTTAACTATGGCTACACCTTC.

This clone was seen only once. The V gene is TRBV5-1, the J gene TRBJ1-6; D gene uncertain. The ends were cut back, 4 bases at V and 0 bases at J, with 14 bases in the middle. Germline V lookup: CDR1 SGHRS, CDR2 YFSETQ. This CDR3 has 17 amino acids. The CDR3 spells CASSRTPGSSYNSPLHF. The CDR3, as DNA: TGCGCCAGCAGCAGGACCCCGGGGAGCTCCTATAATTCACCCCTCCACTTT.

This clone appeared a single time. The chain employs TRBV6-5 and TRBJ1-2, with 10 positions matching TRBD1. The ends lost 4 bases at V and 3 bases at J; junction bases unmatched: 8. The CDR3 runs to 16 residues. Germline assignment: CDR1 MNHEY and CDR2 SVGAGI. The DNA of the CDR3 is TGTGCCAGCAGTTTCACGGGTGGACAGGGGGACTATGGCTACACCTTC. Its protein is CASSFTGGQGDYGYTF.

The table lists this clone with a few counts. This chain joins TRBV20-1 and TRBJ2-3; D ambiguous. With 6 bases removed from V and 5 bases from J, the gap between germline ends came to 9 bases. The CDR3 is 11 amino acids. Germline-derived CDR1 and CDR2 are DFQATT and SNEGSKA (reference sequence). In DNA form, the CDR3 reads TGCAGTGCAACCAGTGGAGATACGCAGTATTTT. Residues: CSATSGDTQYF.

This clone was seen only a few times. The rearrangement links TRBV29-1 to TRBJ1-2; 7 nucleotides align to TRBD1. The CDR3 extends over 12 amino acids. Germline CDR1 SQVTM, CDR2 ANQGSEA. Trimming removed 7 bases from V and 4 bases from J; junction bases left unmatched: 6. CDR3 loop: CSAYRGGYGYTF. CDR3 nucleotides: TGCAGCGCGTACAGGGGCGGCTATGGCTACACCTTC. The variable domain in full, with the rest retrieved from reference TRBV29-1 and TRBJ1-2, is SAVISQKPSRDICQRGTSLTIQCQVDSQVTMMFWYRQQPGQSLTLIATANQGSEATYESGFVIDKFPISRPNLTFSTLTVSNMSPEDSSIYLCSAYRGGYGYTFGSGTRLTVV.

The chain's CDR3 is CASSFRGRGANVLTF. CDR3 bases: TGTGCCAGCAGCTTCAGGGGGCGAGGGGCCAACGTCCTGACTTTC. The chain has TRBV7-9 and TRBJ2-6; 8 bases fit TRBD1. CDR3 length: 15 residues. V lost 3 bases, J lost 4 bases, and 2 bases stayed unmatched. Germline V gene sequence: CDR1 SEHNR, CDR2 FQNEAQ (reference sequence). The whole variable domain, remainder taken from reference TRBV7-9 and TRBJ2-6, is DTGVSQNPRHKITKRGQNVTFRCDPISEHNRLYWYRQTLGQGPEFLTYFQNEAQLEKSRLLSDRFSAERPKGSFSTLEIQRTEQGDSAMYLCASSFRGRGANVLTFGAGSRLTVL.

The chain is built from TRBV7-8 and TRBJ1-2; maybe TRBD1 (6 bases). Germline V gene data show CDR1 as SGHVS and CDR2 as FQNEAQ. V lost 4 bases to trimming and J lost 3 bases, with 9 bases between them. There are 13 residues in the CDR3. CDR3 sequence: CASSSQGYYGYTF. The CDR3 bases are TGTGCCAGCAGCTCACAGGGATACTATGGCTACACCTTC.

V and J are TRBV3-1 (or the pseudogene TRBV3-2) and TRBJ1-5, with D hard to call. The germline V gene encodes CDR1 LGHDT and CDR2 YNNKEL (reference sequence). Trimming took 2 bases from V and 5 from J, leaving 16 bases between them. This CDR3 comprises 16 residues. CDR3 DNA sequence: TGTGCCAGCAGCCAATCACGGGCGGGGAAGGATCAGCCCCAGCATTTT. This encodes CASSQSRAGKDQPQHF.

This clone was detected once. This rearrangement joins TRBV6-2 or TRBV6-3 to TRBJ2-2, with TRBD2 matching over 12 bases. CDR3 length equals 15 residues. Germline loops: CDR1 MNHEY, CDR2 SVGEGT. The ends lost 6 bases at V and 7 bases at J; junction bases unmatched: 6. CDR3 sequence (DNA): TGTGCCAGCAGCCCCCGACTAGCGGGAGACGGGGAGCTGTTTTTT. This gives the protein CASSPRLAGDGELFF.

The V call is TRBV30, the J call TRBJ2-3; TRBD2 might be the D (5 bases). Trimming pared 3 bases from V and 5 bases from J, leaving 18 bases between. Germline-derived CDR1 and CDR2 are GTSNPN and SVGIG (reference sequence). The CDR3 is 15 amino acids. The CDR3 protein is CAWSRGSAAGDTQYF. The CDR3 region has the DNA TGTGCCTGGAGCCGGGGTTCCGCGGCGGGAGATACGCAGTATTTT.